One sample yielded the 31 T cell receptor beta chains listed below, sequenced in a study of cytomegalovirus exposure and HLA in healthy donors. Primers for the PCR totalled 60 Vbeta and 13 Jbeta. The assay was immunoSEQ multiplex PCR, and TCRdb's table has in-frame clones only and misses some. The profile shows 120,000 to 150,000 clones, 76% of them singletons. The sequencing sample was made of PBMCs. These receptors came from a woman aged 40 to 50 in good health and CMV-seronegative.

This rearrangement joins TRBV11-2 to TRBJ1-1, with D possibly TRBD1 on 5 matching bases. The V gene's germline CDR1 is SGHAT and CDR2 FQNNGV. This CDR3 has 15 residues. V was trimmed by 4 bases and J by 1 base, leaving 13 bases between them. The CDR3: CASSSQGKSNTEAFF. CDR3 sequence (DNA): TGTGCCAGCAGCTCTCAGGGTAAATCGAACACTGAAGCTTTCTTT.

V usage is TRBV7-8 and J usage is TRBJ1-2; a possible D gene is TRBD1 (5 bases). Germline V lookup: CDR1 SGHVS, CDR2 FQNEAQ. V gave up 8 bases and J gave up 6 bases, with 25 bases separating them. The CDR3 spans 16 residues. The DNA of the CDR3 is TGTGCCAGCGTCAGCGGGCAGGGTATCTTCGAGGATGGCTACACCTTC. This codes for CASVSGQGIFEDGYTF.

This clone was found once. V usage is TRBV7-9 and J usage is TRBJ2-7; no reliable D call. CDR1 is SEHNR and CDR2 is FQNEAQ in the germline V gene (reference sequence). The V gene lost 2 bases and the J gene lost 0 bases, with 8 bases spanning the gap. The CDR3 consists of 14 residues. CDR3 region: CASSLPGYSYEQYF. The DNA for the CDR3 is TGTGCCAGCAGCTTACCGGGTTACTCCTACGAGCAGTACTTC.

The chain uses TRBV2 and TRBJ2-1, with 8 bases that match TRBD2. This CDR3 region has 14 residues. Trimming at V came to 9 bases and at J to 4 bases, leaving 8 bases not matched to a gene. CDR1 and CDR2 (germline): SNHLY, FYNNEI. CDR3 sequence reads: CARTIGGDYNEQFF. CDR3 in DNA: TGTGCCAGGACTATCGGGGGGGATTACAATGAGCAGTTCTTC. Full variable domain (remainder filled in from reference TRBV2 and TRBJ2-1): EPEVTQTPSHQVTQMGQEVILRCVPISNHLYFYWYRQILGQKVEFLVSFYNNEISEKSEIFDDQFSVERPDGSNFTLKIRSTKLEDSAMYFCARTIGGDYNEQFFGPGTRLTVL.

This clone showed up just a few times. The V and J genes are TRBV2 and TRBJ1-2, with 9 positions matching TRBD1. This CDR3 contains 13 residues. V was clipped by 6 bases and J by 6 bases; unmatched bases: 5. The V gene's germline CDR1 is SNHLY and CDR2 FYNNEI. The CDR3, as DNA: TGTGCCAGCAGGGGACAGGGTAAAGATGGCTACACCTTC. Translation: CASRGQGKDGYTF.

As concerns this clone: The same CDR3 can be traced to other DNA sequences in this sample. This chain uses TRBV6-5 with TRBJ1-6; D not certain. This CDR3 contains 12 residues. Germline V gives CDR1 MNHEY, CDR2 SVGAGI. Trimming removed 0 bases from V and 10 bases from J, with 4 bases in between. The CDR3 DNA is TGTGCCAGCAGTTACTCGAGGTCACCCCTCCACTTT. This codes for CASSYSRSPLHF.

The chain couples TRBV19 to TRBJ2-1, with unresolved D. The CDR3 is 12 amino acids. V was shortened by 6 bases and J by 4 bases, with 7 bases between the two germline ends. Looked up from germline, CDR1 is LNHDA and CDR2 is SQIVND (reference sequence). CDR3 region: CASSTGYNEQFF. The CDR3, as DNA: TGTGCCAGTAGCACCGGGTACAATGAGCAGTTCTTC.

This clone was counted a few times. V usage is TRBV6-4 and J usage is TRBJ2-3, with 11 bases fitting TRBD2. The CDR3 sequence is 16 residues long. CDR1 MRHNA and CDR2 SNTAGT come from the germline V gene. The J segment lost 2 bases and the V segment lost 6 bases, leaving 7 bases of the junction unmatched. CDR3: CASSPIAGGATDTQYF. Written as DNA, the CDR3 is TGTGCCAGCAGCCCAATAGCGGGGGGGGCCACAGATACGCAGTATTTT.

The V gene is TRBV27, the J gene TRBJ2-3; D unclear. Germline assignment: CDR1 MNHEY and CDR2 SMNVEV (reference sequence). The CDR3 loop spans 13 amino acids. Between the trimmed V and J ends, which lost 5 bases and 4 bases, there was a span of 10 bases. The CDR3: CASSGLNSDTQYF. CDR3 in DNA: TGTGCCAGCAGTGGGCTGAACTCAGATACGCAGTATTTT.

The chain carries TRBV10-1 and TRBJ1-1; the match to TRBD1 covers 8 bases. After removal of 4 bases from V and 0 bases from J, the junction contained 16 bases not matched to a gene. The V gene's germline CDR1 is WNHNN and CDR2 SYGVQD (reference sequence). The CDR3 is 19 residues long. The CDR3 spells CASSGRTGTGLLLNTEAFF. The CDR3 DNA is TGCGCCAGCAGTGGCCGTACCGGGACAGGTCTTCTATTGAACACTGAAGCTTTCTTT.

The CDR3, as DNA: TGTGCCAGCAGCAGGGACAGACTCTCCTACGAGCAGTACTTC. It translates to CASSRDRLSYEQYF. The chain recombines TRBV28 with TRBJ2-7, with 7 bases matching TRBD1. The CDR3 spans 14 residues. Per germline, CDR1 MDHEN and CDR2 SYDVKM. J lost 0 bases, V lost 6 bases, and 5 bases had no gene match.

The gene calls are TRBV7-6 and TRBJ1-5; 8 positions agree with TRBD1. Germline CDR1 reads SGHVS; CDR2 reads FNYEAQ. V dropped 5 bases and J dropped 11; count of bases not matched to a gene: 11. The CDR3 length is 14 residues. CDR3 sequence (DNA): TGTGCCAGCAGCGCCACAGGGGGGGTAGCGGCCCAGCATTTT. Protein product: CASSATGGVAAQHF.

The chain recombines TRBV7-8 with TRBJ1-6; perhaps TRBD1 as D (6 bases). The CDR3 runs to 16 residues. The V end was cut by 4 bases, the J end by 3 bases, with 13 bases between. Germline V gene lookup returns CDR1 SGHVS and CDR2 FQNEAQ. CDR3 residues: CASSSRGRGYNSPLHF. The CDR3 nucleotides are TGTGCCAGCAGCTCCAGGGGCAGGGGCTATAATTCACCCCTCCACTTT.

This clone was recorded once. For the CDR3, the DNA is TGTGCCAGCAGCCCCGGGACACTCTATGGCTACACCTTC. It yields the protein CASSPGTLYGYTF. V usage is TRBV5-6 and J usage is TRBJ1-2; possibly TRBD1 for D (6 bases). Germline V gives CDR1 SGHDT, CDR2 YYEEEE. V lost 4 bases, J lost 4 bases, and 11 bases lay in between. The CDR3 contains 13 residues.

This sequence joins TRBV28 and TRBJ1-2; TRBD1 is a possible D gene (6 bases). Per the germline V gene, CDR1 is MDHEN and CDR2 is SYDVKM. V gave up 6 bases and J gave up 2 bases, with 13 bases separating them. CDR3 length equals 14 residues. In DNA form, the CDR3 reads TGTGCCAGCAGCTCAGTCGGACAGAACTATGGCTACACCTTC. This gives the protein CASSSVGQNYGYTF.

The count of this clone is one. This chain uses TRBV9 with TRBJ2-7; 8 bases are shared with TRBD1. This CDR3 spans 17 amino acids. V dropped 0 bases and J dropped 0; count of bases not matched to a gene: 8. Germline CDR1 and CDR2: SGDLS and YYNGEE. The CDR3 DNA reads as TGTGCCAGCAGCGTAGGGGGACAGGCCCCTCGCTCCTACGAGCAGTACTTC. Protein sequence: CASSVGGQAPRSYEQYF.

The chain couples TRBV30 to TRBJ1-3; D perhaps matches TRBD1 (5 bases). CDR3 length equals 13 residues. The germline V gene has CDR1 GTSNPN and CDR2 SVGIG (reference sequence). With 4 bases removed from V and 3 bases from J, the gap between germline ends came to 10 bases. The CDR3: CAWNKGFGNTIYF. CDR3 nucleotide sequence: TGTGCCTGGAATAAGGGGTTTGGAAACACCATATATTTT.

J is TRBJ2-7 and V is TRBV2; possibly TRBD2 for D (5 bases). The V gene lost 7 bases and the J gene lost 8 bases, with 21 bases spanning the gap. Germline CDR1 reads SNHLY; CDR2 reads FYNNEI. The CDR3 has 14 residues. CDR3 bases: TGTGCCAGCACCCGGGCAGAGACTACGGCCCAGCAGTACTTC. It yields the protein CASTRAETTAQQYF.

A word on this clone: Relative to the germline gene, one junction end is altered; a read error may explain this. The chain has TRBV7-9 and TRBJ1-2; D remains unclear. The CDR3 runs to 14 residues. Germline V gene data show CDR1 as SEHNR and CDR2 as FQNEAQ (reference sequence). CDR3 DNA sequence: TGTTCCAGCAGCTTGGTCGGGATTAACTATGGCTACACCTTC. This sequence encodes CSSSLVGINYGYTF.

This clone has a handful of counts. CDR3 nucleotide sequence: TGCAGCGTTGGGGAGGCGTTCTCCTACGAGCAGTACTTC. It yields the protein CSVGEAFSYEQYF. V gene TRBV29-1 combines with J gene TRBJ2-7; tentatively, D is TRBD2 (6 bases). The CDR3 loop spans 13 amino acids. Germline CDR1 reads SQVTM; CDR2 reads ANQGSEA. V gave up 4 bases and J gave up 0 bases, with 10 bases separating them.

This clone has only a few counts. J is TRBJ1-1 and V is TRBV6-1; D is perhaps TRBD1 (5 bases). Germline loops: CDR1 MNHNS, CDR2 SASEGT. This CDR3 is 13 amino acids long. V was cut by 1 base and J by 9 bases, with 12 bases left in between. The CDR3 is CASSEDTGGKAFF. CDR3 in DNA: TGTGCCAGCAGTGAAGATACCGGGGGGAAAGCTTTCTTT.

The V gene is TRBV2, the J gene TRBJ1-1; no reliable D call. The V end lost 6 bases, the J end lost 0 bases, and 14 bases lay between the germline ends. The V gene's germline CDR1 is SNHLY and CDR2 FYNNEI. This CDR3 has 15 residues. Here the CDR3 DNA reads TGTGCCAGCAGCCCCGGAGTGGAGCTGAACACTGAAGCTTTCTTT. Amino acids: CASSPGVELNTEAFF.

V gene TRBV7-2 combines with J gene TRBJ1-1, with D hard to call. Germline CDR1 SGHTA, CDR2 FQGNSA. V lost 4 bases to trimming and J lost 0 bases, with 6 bases between them. The CDR3 sequence is 13 residues long. In DNA, the CDR3 is TGTGCCAGCAGCTCATCAGTGAACACTGAAGCTTTCTTT. The encoded protein is CASSSSVNTEAFF. Using reference TRBV7-2 and TRBJ1-1 for the parts outside the CDR3, the full variable domain is GAGVSQSPSNKVTEKGKDVELRCDPISGHTALYWYRQSLGQGLEFLIYFQGNSAPDKSGLPSDRFSAERTGGSVSTLTIQRTQQEDSAVYLCASSSSVNTEAFFGQGTRLTVV.

The chain uses TRBV19 and TRBJ1-5; possibly TRBD1 for D (5 bases). The germline CDR1 and CDR2 sequences are LNHDA and SQIVND (reference sequence). The CDR3 loop spans 17 amino acids. V lost 8 bases and J 0 bases, leaving 20 bases between the germline ends. CDR3 residues: CASHRRAGAYSNQPQHF. Here the CDR3 DNA reads TGTGCCAGTCACCGGAGGGCCGGGGCTTATAGCAATCAGCCCCAGCATTTT. Looking up the rest from reference TRBV19 and TRBJ1-5 gives the full variable domain: DGGITQSPKYLFRKEGQNVTLSCEQNLNHDAMYWYRQDPGQGLRLIYYSQIVNDFQKGDIAEGYSVSREKKESFPLTVTSAQKNPTAFYLCASHRRAGAYSNQPQHFGDGTRLSIL.

V and J are TRBV4-1 and TRBJ2-3; 7 bases are shared with TRBD2. The germline CDR1 and CDR2 sequences are MGHRA and YSYEKL. CDR3 length: 14 amino acids. The junction had 7 bases not matched to a gene; V was cut back by 0 bases and J by 10 bases. The CDR3 region has the DNA TGCGCCAGCAGCCAAGATGGGCCTGGGAGGGCGCAGTATTTT. Translation: CASSQDGPGRAQYF.

V gene TRBV19 combines with J gene TRBJ1-2; 9 nucleotides match TRBD1. In germline, CDR1 is LNHDA, CDR2 SQIVND (reference sequence). With V trimmed by 3 bases and J by 10 bases, 6 bases remained unmatched. This CDR3 has 13 amino acids. This CDR3 reads CASSIRGQGNYTF. The CDR3 region has the DNA TGTGCCAGTAGTATTCGGGGACAGGGAAACTACACCTTC.

The chain uses TRBV7-6 and TRBJ1-6, with D maybe TRBD1 (6 bases). V was shortened by 5 bases and J by 10 bases, with 15 bases between the two germline ends. Germline V CDR1 and CDR2: SGHVS, FNYEAQ. The CDR3 has 14 amino acids. The CDR3 region has the DNA TGTGCCAGCAGCCCAGGGGTAGAAGTATCACCCCTCCACTTT. Its protein is CASSPGVEVSPLHF.

The chain is built from TRBV15 and TRBJ2-5, with D maybe TRBD2 (5 bases). Germline loops: CDR1 LNHNV, CDR2 YYDKDF (reference sequence). The V and J ends lost 0 bases and 2 bases respectively, with 10 bases between them. The CDR3 is 15 amino acids. This CDR3 reads CATSRDRRSQETQYF. Written as DNA, the CDR3 is TGTGCCACCAGCAGAGATAGGAGGTCTCAAGAGACCCAGTACTTC.

V is TRBV9 and J is TRBJ2-4; tentative D call: TRBD2 (6 bases). V gave up 0 bases and J gave up 0 bases, with 13 bases separating them. The germline gives CDR1 SGDLS, CDR2 YYNGEE. There are 17 residues in the CDR3. CDR3 loop: CASSVVPGDIAKNIQYF. CDR3 bases: TGTGCCAGCAGCGTAGTCCCGGGGGATATAGCCAAAAACATTCAGTACTTC.

This rearrangement joins TRBV2 to TRBJ1-2; 7 nucleotides match TRBD1. The CDR3 is 13 residues long. J was trimmed by 4 bases and V by 10 bases; bases with no gene match: 9. Germline-derived CDR1 and CDR2 are SNHLY and FYNNEI. The CDR3 DNA sequence: TGTGCCACCGCTCCGGGACAGCTCTATGGCTACACCTTC. Translation: CATAPGQLYGYTF. Full variable domain (outside the CDR3, taken from reference TRBV2 and TRBJ1-2): EPEVTQTPSHQVTQMGQEVILRCVPISNHLYFYWYRQILGQKVEFLVSFYNNEISEKSEIFDDQFSVERPDGSNFTLKIRSTKLEDSAMYFCATAPGQLYGYTFGSGTRLTVV.

The J gene is TRBJ2-1, the V gene TRBV9, with 8 nucleotides matching TRBD2. Germline loops: CDR1 SGDLS, CDR2 YYNGEE. J was trimmed by 0 bases and V by 4 bases; bases with no gene match: 15. The CDR3 has 19 amino acids. The CDR3 DNA follows: TGTGCCAGCAGCCACCGGACTAGCCGGAGACAGAGCTCCTACAATGAGCAGTTCTTC. Its protein is CASSHRTSRRQSSYNEQFF.